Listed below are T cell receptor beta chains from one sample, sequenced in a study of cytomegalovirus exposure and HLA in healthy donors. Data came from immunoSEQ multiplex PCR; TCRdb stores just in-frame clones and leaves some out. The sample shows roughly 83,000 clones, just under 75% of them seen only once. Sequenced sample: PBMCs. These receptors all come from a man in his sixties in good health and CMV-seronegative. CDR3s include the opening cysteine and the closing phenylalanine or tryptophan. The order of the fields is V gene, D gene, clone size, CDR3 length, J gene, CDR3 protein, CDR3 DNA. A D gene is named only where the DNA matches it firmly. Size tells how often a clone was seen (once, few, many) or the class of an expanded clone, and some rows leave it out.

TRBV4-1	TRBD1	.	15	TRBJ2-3	CASRPGTGLEYTQYF	TGCGCCAGCAGACCCGGGACAGGGCTCGAGTATACGCAGTATTTT
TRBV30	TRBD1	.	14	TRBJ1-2	CAWSVRDRGYGYTF	TGTGCCTGGAGTGTACGGGACAGGGGCTATGGCTACACCTTC
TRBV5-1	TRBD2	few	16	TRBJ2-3	CASSRRLADYTDTQYF	TGCGCCAGCAGCCGCCGACTAGCGGACTACACAGATACGCAGTATTTT
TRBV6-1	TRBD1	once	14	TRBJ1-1	CASSADPRDRGAFF	TGTGCCAGCAGTGCCGACCCCCGGGACAGGGGCGCTTTCTTT
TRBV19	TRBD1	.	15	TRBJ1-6	CASSIDYRGFSPLHF	TGTGCCAGTAGTATAGATTACAGGGGTTTTTCACCCCTCCACTTT
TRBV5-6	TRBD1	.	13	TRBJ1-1	CASSLGTGQEAFF	TGTGCCAGCAGCTTGGGAACGGGACAGGAAGCTTTCTTT
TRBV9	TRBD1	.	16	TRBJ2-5	CASSSGTGTGVSRQYF	TGTGCCAGCAGCTCAGGAACCGGGACAGGGGTTAGCCGGCAGTACTTC
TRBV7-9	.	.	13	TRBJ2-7	CASNPGTSYEQYF	TGTGCCAGCAACCCCGGGACATCCTACGAGCAGTACTTC
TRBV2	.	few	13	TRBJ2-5	CASSPDRRETQYF	TGTGCCAGCAGTCCAGACAGGCGAGAGACCCAGTACTTC
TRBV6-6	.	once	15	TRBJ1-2	CASTVEGNDYYGYTF	TGTGCCAGCACCGTAGAAGGTAATGACTACTATGGCTACACCTTC
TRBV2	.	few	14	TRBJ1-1	CASTISRQFAEAFF	TGTGCCAGCACAATATCGCGACAATTCGCTGAAGCTTTCTTT
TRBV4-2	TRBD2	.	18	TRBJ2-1	CASSHGLAGATIPSEQFF	TGTGCCAGCAGCCACGGACTAGCGGGGGCCACAATCCCATCTGAGCAGTTCTTC
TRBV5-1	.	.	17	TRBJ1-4	CASSSTDLFATNEKLFF	TGCGCCAGCAGCTCTACAGACCTATTTGCAACTAATGAAAAACTGTTTTTT
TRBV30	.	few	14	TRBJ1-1	CAWSPQTRQGGAFF	TGTGCCTGGAGTCCCCAAACCCGTCAGGGTGGAGCTTTCTTT
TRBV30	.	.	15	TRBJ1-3	CAWARMGASGNTIYF	TGTGCCTGGGCCAGGATGGGGGCGTCTGGAAACACCATATATTTT
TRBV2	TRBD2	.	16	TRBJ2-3	CASSEFSGGAGDTQYF	TGTGCCAGCAGTGAATTTAGCGGGGGGGCCGGAGATACGCAGTATTTT
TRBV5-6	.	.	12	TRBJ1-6	CASSLRARPLHF	TGTGCCAGCAGCTTGCGCGCGAGGCCCCTCCACTTT
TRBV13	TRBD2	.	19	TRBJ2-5	CASSSRAGTSGDPRETQYF	TGTGCCAGCAGCTCCCGTGCAGGGACTAGCGGGGACCCCAGGGAGACCCAGTACTTC
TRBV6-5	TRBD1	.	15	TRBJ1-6	CASSGGQGVNSPLHF	TGTGCCAGCAGTGGTGGACAGGGGGTGAATTCACCCCTCCACTTT
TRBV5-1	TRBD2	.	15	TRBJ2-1	CASSLAGGIYNEQFF	TGCGCCAGCAGCCTAGCGGGGGGGATATACAATGAGCAGTTCTTC
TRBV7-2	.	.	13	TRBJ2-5	CASSWGLRETQYF	TGTGCCAGCAGCTGGGGACTTCGGGAGACCCAGTACTTC
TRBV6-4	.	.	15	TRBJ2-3	CASSDTRLGTDTQYF	TGTGCCAGCAGTGATACGCGGTTAGGCACAGATACGCAGTATTTT
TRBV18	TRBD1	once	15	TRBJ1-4	CASSPEGAPNEKLFF	TGTGCCAGCTCCCCAGAGGGGGCCCCTAATGAAAAACTGTTTTTT
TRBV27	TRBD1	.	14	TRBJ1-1	CASTMTGGWTEAFF	TGTGCCAGCACCATGACAGGGGGATGGACTGAAGCTTTCTTT
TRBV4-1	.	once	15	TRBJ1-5	CASSHPGGEDQPQHF	TGCGCCAGCAGCCACCCTGGGGGGGAAGACCAGCCCCAGCATTTT
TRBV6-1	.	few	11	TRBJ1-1	CASSQVPEAFF	TGTGCCAGCTCGCAGGTACCTGAAGCTTTCTTT
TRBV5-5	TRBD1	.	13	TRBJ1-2	CASSIQGAYGYTF	TGTGCCAGCAGCATACAGGGGGCCTATGGCTACACCTTC
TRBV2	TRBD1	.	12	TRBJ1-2	CASSRDRDGYTF	TGTGCCAGCAGTCGGGACAGGGATGGCTACACCTTC
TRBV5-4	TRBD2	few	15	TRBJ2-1	CASSTSGGTYNEQFF	TGTGCCAGCAGCACTAGCGGGGGGACCTACAATGAGCAGTTCTTC
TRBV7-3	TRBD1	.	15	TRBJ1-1	CASSMTGLMNTEAFF	TGTGCCAGCAGCATGACAGGGCTAATGAACACTGAAGCTTTCTTT
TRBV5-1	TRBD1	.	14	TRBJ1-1	CASSIQGTNTEAFF	TGCGCCAGCAGCATACAGGGGACGAACACTGAAGCTTTCTTT
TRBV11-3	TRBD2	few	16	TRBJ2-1	CASSLDGLAGDNEQFF	TGTGCCAGCAGCTTAGATGGGCTAGCGGGGGACAATGAGCAGTTCTTC
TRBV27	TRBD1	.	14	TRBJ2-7	CASSLIGQGGEQYF	TGTGCCAGCAGTTTGATTGGACAGGGAGGTGAGCAGTACTTC